This T cell receptor beta chain was obtained from a study of long-term antiretroviral therapy in people with HIV. Study findings and constraints: Clonal populations expanded prior to ART predominated within the repertoire at all time points.

This clone was seen more than once but under ten times. Antigen: not known. There was at least one pre-ART PBMC sample for each donor, plus at least two post-ART PBMC samples. Held in samples before DNA extraction were about 0.85-11 million cryopreserved PBMC. The run of the v3.0 immunoSEQ assay was at survey level. Assay used: immunoSEQ multiplex PCR; TCRdb lists only in-frame clones, some missing. The top ten clones hold just over 20% of a sample with just under 10,000 clones, under 85% of them seen once. Germline CDR1 is MNHEY and CDR2 is SMNVEV (reference sequence). The CDR3 loop spans 13 amino acids. Trimming pared 4 bases from V and 4 bases from J, leaving 10 bases between.

Sequencing was performed on unsorted PBMCs, taken 1.8 years before starting antiretroviral therapy. The chain uses TRBV27 and TRBJ1-2; D gene ambiguous. This clonotype originated in a man in his forties with HIV. CDR3 DNA: TGTGCCAGCAGTTCAGACGTGGGCTATGGCTACACCTTC. Its protein is CASSSDVGYGYTF.